The 23 T cell receptor beta chains below were found in one sample sequenced in a study of shared clonotypes between healthy human individuals. Only in-frame clones appear in the TCRdb table, and some are missing; sequencing was by immunoSEQ multiplex PCR. The table shows fewer than 600,000 clones, with around 76% occurring only once. The sequenced sample was PBMCs. All receptors derive from a woman aged 40-49 years in good health. Some clones in this sample may be carry-over from other donors' samples.

V is TRBV14 and J is TRBJ1-2; no clear D. The CDR3 has 13 amino acids. The V gene's germline CDR1 is SGHDN and CDR2 FVKESK. The germline V and J ends were trimmed by 1 base and 8 bases, with 11 bases remaining between them. The CDR3 DNA reads TGTGCCAGCAGCCAAGTAGGTGGGCCGGGCTACACCTTC. This gives the protein CASSQVGGPGYTF. The variable domain in full, completed from reference TRBV14 and TRBJ1-2, reads EAGVTQFPSHSVIEKGQTVTLRCDPISGHDNLYWYRRVMGKEIKFLLHFVKESKQDESGMPNNRFLAERTGGTYSTLKVQPAELEDSGVYFCASSQVGGPGYTFGSGTRLTVV.

In this sample, this clone turned up once. V usage is TRBV6-5 and J usage is TRBJ2-7; D unresolved. This CDR3 has 11 residues. The germline V gene has CDR1 MNHEY and CDR2 SVGAGI. The V gene lost 5 bases and the J gene lost 3 bases, with 5 bases spanning the gap. CDR3 residues: CASSLGYEQYF. DNA for the CDR3: TGTGCCAGCAGTCTCGGCTACGAGCAGTACTTC.

The gene calls are TRBV28 and TRBJ2-6, with a weak D call TRBD1 (7 bases). V was shortened by 3 bases and J by 0 bases, with 12 bases between the two germline ends. The CDR3 spans 17 residues. The germline V gene has CDR1 MDHEN and CDR2 SYDVKM. CDR3 amino acids: CASSLQGGRSGANVLTF. In DNA form, the CDR3 reads TGTGCCAGCAGTTTGCAGGGGGGACGCTCTGGGGCCAACGTCCTGACTTTC.

CDR3 protein: CASSPRRGVDEQFF. The CDR3 DNA follows: TGTGCCAGCAGCCCCCGGAGAGGCGTGGATGAGCAGTTCTTC. The chain recombines TRBV7-2 with TRBJ2-1; D not resolved. The germline V gene has CDR1 SGHTA and CDR2 FQGNSA. V was pared by 5 bases and J by 8 bases, with 16 bases between. This CDR3 is 14 amino acids long.

J is TRBJ2-2 and V is TRBV5-6; no firm D call. Germline V CDR1 and CDR2: SGHDT, YYEEEE. The CDR3 is made up of 15 amino acids. Trimming took 1 base from V and 0 from J, leaving 7 bases between them. CDR3 bases: TGTGCCAGCAGCTTGTCCAGGCCGAACACCGGGGAGCTGTTTTTT. This gives the protein CASSLSRPNTGELFF.

The rearrangement links TRBV29-1 to TRBJ1-2; D gene unclear. V lost 4 bases, J lost 4 bases, and 10 bases lay in between. This CDR3 spans 12 amino acids. Germline V lookup: CDR1 SQVTM, CDR2 ANQGSEA. DNA for the CDR3: TGCAGCGTTGTAGGGAGGCGCTATGGCTACACCTTC. Its translation is CSVVGRRYGYTF.

This chain uses TRBV5-4 with TRBJ1-1, with D possibly matching TRBD1 (5 bases). This CDR3 region has 16 residues. Trimming removed 3 bases at V and 11 bases at J, with 26 bases between. Looked up from germline, CDR1 is SGHNT and CDR2 is YYREEE (reference sequence). In DNA form, the CDR3 reads TGTGCCAGCAGCTCCGGGGGGTGGGACGACCCAAGGCAGGCTTTCTTT. Its protein is CASSSGGWDDPRQAFF.

V usage is TRBV2 and J usage is TRBJ2-7; the D is unclear. The CDR3 has 14 residues. Germline V lookup: CDR1 SNHLY, CDR2 FYNNEI. Trimming stripped 7 bases from V and 0 bases from J, with 13 bases between. The CDR3 DNA sequence: TGTGCCAGCAACTCCAGACCCCTCTCCTACGAGCAGTACTTC. Residues: CASNSRPLSYEQYF.

The chain couples TRBV30 to TRBJ2-5; the D call may be TRBD1 or TRBD2 (5 bases each). The CDR3 runs 15 residues. Between the trimmed V and J ends, which lost 3 bases and 3 bases, there was a span of 17 bases. Germline-derived CDR1 and CDR2 are GTSNPN and SVGIG (reference sequence). The CDR3 nucleotides read TGTGCCTGGAGCTCTCCCCAGGGAGCCGAAGAGACCCAGTACTTC. Protein sequence: CAWSSPQGAEETQYF.

The J gene is TRBJ1-3, the V gene TRBV7-9; unclear D gene. The germline gives CDR1 SEHNR, CDR2 FQNEAQ (reference sequence). The V end was cut by 2 bases, the J end by 0 bases, with 8 bases between. This CDR3 comprises 15 residues. CDR3 bases: TGTGCCAGCAGCTTATCGCAGAACTCTGGAAACACCATATATTTT. Residues: CASSLSQNSGNTIYF.

This chain links TRBV28 with TRBJ2-5; 9 positions agree with TRBD2. From germline, CDR1 is MDHEN and CDR2 SYDVKM. After removal of 6 bases from V and 1 base from J, the junction contained 9 bases not matched to a gene. The CDR3 spans 16 residues. The CDR3 spells CASSLTPGLAQETQYF. The CDR3 region has the DNA TGTGCCAGCAGCCTCACCCCGGGACTAGCCCAAGAGACCCAGTACTTC.

The chain's CDR3 is CASSSTPGQPHGAFF. The CDR3 coding sequence is TGTGCCAGCAGCTCCACCCCGGGCCAGCCGCATGGAGCTTTCTTT. This chain uses TRBV7-8 with TRBJ1-1; D unresolved. The V gene's germline CDR1 is SGHVS and CDR2 FQNEAQ. The CDR3 is made up of 15 amino acids. The V end was cut by 4 bases, the J end by 10 bases, with 22 bases between.

CDR3 sequence reads: CASSSRFGAGWETQYF. As DNA, the CDR3 is TGTGCCAGCAGTTCCCGCTTCGGGGCAGGGTGGGAGACCCAGTACTTC. The chain recombines TRBV6-5 with TRBJ2-5; D is tentatively TRBD1 or TRBD2 (5 bases each). Between the trimmed V and J ends, which lost 4 bases and 5 bases, there was a span of 20 bases. Germline CDR1 reads MNHEY; CDR2 reads SVGAGI. The CDR3 loop spans 16 amino acids.

The V and J genes are TRBV6-1 and TRBJ2-1, with a possible D match to TRBD2 (5 bases). CDR3 length: 16 residues. Trimming pared 4 bases from V and 3 bases from J, leaving 16 bases between. Germline values: CDR1 MNHNS, CDR2 SASEGT. CDR3 sequence reads: CASSAGSRWGYNEQFF. CDR3 DNA: TGTGCCAGCAGTGCGGGATCCCGTTGGGGCTACAATGAGCAGTTCTTC.

The gene calls are TRBV27 and TRBJ1-2; TRBD1 might be the D (6 bases). Trimming removed 6 bases at V and 2 bases at J, with 19 bases between. CDR1 is MNHEY and CDR2 is SMNVEV in the germline V gene (reference sequence). The CDR3 is made up of 16 amino acids. This CDR3 reads CASSGPGTGQNYGYTF. CDR3 DNA: TGTGCCAGCAGCGGGCCAGGTACAGGGCAAAACTATGGCTACACCTTC.

This clone was counted a single time. The same CDR3 can be traced to other DNA sequences in this sample. The rearrangement links TRBV18 to TRBJ2-5, with 7 bases fitting TRBD2. This CDR3 is built from 14 residues. The germline V gene encodes CDR1 KGHSH and CDR2 LQKENI. V gave up 0 bases and J gave up 4 bases; unmatched junction bases: 2. CDR3 loop: CASSPPSGGETQYF. The CDR3 bases are TGTGCCAGCTCACCACCGTCGGGAGGAGAGACCCAGTACTTC.

This chain joins TRBV28 and TRBJ1-1; D remains ambiguous. With 2 bases removed from V and 1 base from J, the gap between germline ends came to 8 bases. CDR3 length: 14 residues. Germline assignment: CDR1 MDHEN and CDR2 SYDVKM. CDR3 nucleotide sequence: TGTGCCAGCAGTTTACGGGTCCCGAACACTGAAGCTTTCTTT. Its translation: CASSLRVPNTEAFF.

The CDR3 DNA is TGTGCCACCGAGACTAGGACGAGCACCGGGGAGCTGTTTTTT. Translation: CATETRTSTGELFF. The V and J genes are TRBV10-3 and TRBJ2-2, with D possibly matching TRBD2 (6 bases). Germline loops: CDR1 ENHRY, CDR2 SYGVKD. Trimming cost V 10 bases and J 4 bases, with 16 bases left between them. The CDR3 runs 14 residues.

V is TRBV19 and J is TRBJ2-1; D might be TRBD2 (6 bases). The V gene's germline CDR1 is LNHDA and CDR2 SQIVND (reference sequence). This CDR3 comprises 21 residues. V was clipped by 5 bases and J by 1 base, with 30 bases between them. The CDR3 protein is CASSPPRERWVGRGSYNEQFF. The CDR3 bases are TGTGCCAGTAGTCCCCCCCGGGAGAGATGGGTGGGACGAGGGTCCTACAATGAGCAGTTCTTC. The whole variable domain, filled in from reference TRBV19 and TRBJ2-1, reads DGGITQSPKYLFRKEGQNVTLSCEQNLNHDAMYWYRQDPGQGLRLIYYSQIVNDFQKGDIAEGYSVSREKKESFPLTVTSAQKNPTAFYLCASSPPRERWVGRGSYNEQFFGPGTRLTVL.

This chain joins TRBV7-9 and TRBJ2-1, with D possibly called TRBD1 or TRBD2 (5 bases each). The V gene lost 3 bases and the J gene lost 5 bases, with 14 bases spanning the gap. The CDR3 has 15 amino acids. Germline V CDR1 and CDR2: SEHNR, FQNEAQ (reference sequence). In DNA form, the CDR3 reads TGTGCCAGCAGCTTCCGGGACCGATCTGACAATGAGCAGTTCTTC. It encodes CASSFRDRSDNEQFF.

V is TRBV10-3 and J is TRBJ2-4; D gene ambiguous. Germline-derived CDR1 and CDR2 are ENHRY and SYGVKD. CDR3 length equals 14 residues. With 2 bases removed from V and 1 base from J, the gap between germline ends came to 6 bases. CDR3 amino acids: CAISESGAKNIQYF. CDR3 in DNA: TGTGCCATCAGTGAGAGTGGGGCCAAAAACATTCAGTACTTC.

A word on this clone: A much larger clone differs from this one at a single base, so this may be a read error. CDR3 DNA sequence: TGTGCCAGCGGGCAGTTTGACAATCAGCCCCGGCATTTT. Encoded protein: CASGQFDNQPRHF. The genes are TRBV11-2 and TRBJ1-5; D is undetermined. This CDR3 is 13 amino acids long. The germline gives CDR1 SGHAT, CDR2 FQNNGV.

In DNA form, the CDR3 reads TGCGCCAGCAGCCAACAGGGCGAGCAGTACTTC. Translated: CASSQQGEQYF. The chain uses TRBV4-3 and TRBJ2-7; weak D call: TRBD1 (5 bases). This CDR3 region has 11 residues. Deletions cut 2 bases from V and 6 bases from J, with 5 bases between. Germline-derived CDR1 and CDR2 are LGHNA and YSLEER.